The rows below give T cell receptor beta chains drawn from one sample of a study of blood T cell repertoires in COVID-19. TCRdb's copy holds only in-frame clones and misses some; the assay was immunoSEQ multiplex PCR. This table holds 250,000 or so clones, under 90% found once. The sample comprised PBMCs or T cells enriched from blood (not recorded which). These TCRs come from a man aged 35-49 years who had recovered from COVID-19. Each CDR3 is given with its conserved first and last residue. A D gene is named only where the DNA matches it firmly. Some rows have no size entry. The others give once, few or many, or a class for an expanded clone.

TRBV2	.	.	TRBJ2-1	CASSDGQFRVSEQFF	TGTGCCAGCAGTGATGGGCAGTTCCGTGTCAGTGAGCAGTTCTTC
TRBV6-2/TRBV6-3	.	.	TRBJ1-4	CASSYRQGRFFEKLFF	TGTGCCAGCAGTTATAGGCAGGGCCGTTTTTTCGAAAAACTGTTTTTT
TRBV15	TRBD1	few	TRBJ1-2	CATSIDRETNYGYTF	TGTGCCACCAGCATCGACAGGGAGACTAACTATGGCTACACCTTC
TRBV27	.	.	TRBJ2-1	CASSLSMGAEQFF	TGTGCCAGCAGTTTATCTATGGGGGCTGAGCAGTTCTTC
TRBV7-2	TRBD2	.	TRBJ2-7	CASSVAGGNSYEQYF	TGTGCCAGCAGTGTAGCGGGAGGCAATTCCTACGAGCAGTACTTC
TRBV9	TRBD2	once	TRBJ2-1	CASSVSGTSGPREQFF	TGTGCCAGCAGCGTATCCGGGACTAGCGGTCCCAGAGAGCAGTTCTTC
TRBV11-2	TRBD1	few	TRBJ2-7	CASSRWDRGLEQYF	TGTGCCAGCAGCCGCTGGGACAGGGGGCTCGAGCAGTACTTC
TRBV5-1	TRBD1	once	TRBJ2-7	CASSLDGTGGGFNEQYF	TGCGCCAGCAGCTTGGACGGGACAGGGGGCGGCTTCAACGAGCAGTACTTC
TRBV14	.	once	TRBJ1-4	CASSQVSELFF	TGTGCCAGCAGCCAAGTCTCGGAACTGTTTTTT
TRBV7-9	.	.	TRBJ2-1	CASSPRGSGVYNEQFF	TGTGCCAGCAGCCCCCGGGGTAGCGGAGTATACAATGAGCAGTTCTTC
TRBV30	.	.	TRBJ1-5	CAWSSGSSSNQPQHF	TGTGCCTGGAGTTCTGGGTCTAGCAGCAATCAGCCCCAGCATTTT
TRBV11-2	TRBD1	.	TRBJ1-3	CASSDRQGLWNTIYF	TGTGCCAGCAGCGACCGACAGGGGCTTTGGAACACCATATATTTT
TRBV10-3	.	.	TRBJ1-1	CATATGLNTEAFF	TGTGCCACTGCGACAGGACTGAACACTGAAGCTTTCTTT
TRBV27	.	.	TRBJ2-7	CASSHRNSYEQYF	TGTGCCAGCAGCCATAGAAACTCCTACGAGCAGTACTTC
TRBV28	TRBD2	.	TRBJ2-7	CATLWAGGFSYEQYF	TGTGCCACCCTGTGGGCGGGAGGGTTCTCCTACGAGCAGTACTTC
TRBV30	.	.	TRBJ1-1	CAWSATIEAFF	TGTGCCTGGAGTGCGACAATTGAAGCTTTCTTT
TRBV19	TRBD1	.	TRBJ1-1	CASSTTTRQGLNTEAFF	TGTGCCAGTAGTACCACTACCCGACAGGGGCTGAACACTGAAGCTTTCTTT
TRBV12-3/TRBV12-4	.	few	TRBJ1-1	CASRDPGTEAFF	TGTGCCAGCAGAGACCCGGGCACTGAAGCTTTCTTT
TRBV27	TRBD1	.	TRBJ1-2	CASRGWRRDRGIYGYTF	TGTGCCAGCAGAGGCTGGAGGCGGGACAGGGGGATCTATGGCTACACCTTC
TRBV6-1	TRBD1	.	TRBJ2-7	CASSEGGTGTSEQYF	TGTGCCAGCAGTGAAGGGGGGACAGGGACGAGCGAGCAGTACTTC
TRBV2	.	.	TRBJ1-1	CASSEDPGAEAFF	TGTGCCAGCAGTGAAGATCCCGGGGCTGAAGCTTTCTTT
TRBV20-1	TRBD2	.	TRBJ2-1	CSAMIGGARFF	TGCAGTGCTATGATCGGGGGGGCGCGGTTCTTC
TRBV9	.	.	TRBJ2-3	CASSVATGTGDGTDTQYF	TGTGCCAGCAGCGTAGCTACAGGGACCGGAGATGGCACAGATACGCAGTATTTT
TRBV7-9	TRBD1	.	TRBJ1-3	CASSSQGVESGNTIYF	TGTGCCAGCAGTTCCCAGGGGGTAGAGTCCGGAAACACCATATATTTT
TRBV11-2	TRBD1	.	TRBJ2-7	CASSTWTGGLYEQYF	TGTGCCAGCAGCACCTGGACAGGGGGCTTATACGAGCAGTACTTC
TRBV5-6	.	.	TRBJ2-1	CASRGLGYNEQFF	TGTGCCAGTCGGGGTTTAGGGTACAATGAGCAGTTCTTC
TRBV5-1	TRBD2	.	TRBJ2-1	CASSRTSGSDNEQFF	TGCGCCAGCAGCAGGACTAGCGGGAGTGACAATGAGCAGTTCTTC
TRBV10-3	.	.	TRBJ2-7	CAINPTGTAEQYF	TGTGCCATCAATCCGACAGGGACTGCCGAGCAGTACTTC
TRBV27	.	once	TRBJ2-1	CASSRLLSGMLDEQFF	TGTGCCAGCAGCCGTCTTCTCTCGGGAATGCTGGATGAGCAGTTCTTC
TRBV18	TRBD1	.	TRBJ1-2	CASSSQRQGQDGYTF	TGTGCCAGCTCATCACAAAGACAGGGACAGGATGGCTACACCTTC
TRBV7-8	TRBD1	.	TRBJ1-1	CASSPDRATEAFF	TGTGCCAGCAGCCCCGACAGGGCCACTGAAGCTTTCTTT
TRBV6-6	TRBD1	.	TRBJ2-1	CASSTTGTGYNEQFF	TGTGCCAGCAGCACCACCGGGACAGGCTACAATGAGCAGTTCTTC
TRBV5-6	.	.	TRBJ2-7	CASSSLSGVEQYF	TGTGCCAGCAGCTCACTTTCGGGGGTCGAGCAGTACTTC
TRBV5-1	TRBD1	once	TRBJ2-5	CASSSNTGAQETQYF	TGCGCCAGCAGCTCCAACACAGGGGCCCAAGAGACCCAGTACTTC
TRBV11-3	TRBD1	.	TRBJ2-7	CASSSTGTGRTYEQYF	TGTGCCAGCAGCTCGACCGGGACAGGGCGAACCTACGAGCAGTACTTC
TRBV10-2	.	.	TRBJ2-3	CASSEAQRGPGVVTDTQYF	TGCGCCAGCAGTGAGGCCCAACGGGGTCCCGGAGTTGTCACAGATACGCAGTATTTT